The 30 T cell receptor beta chains below all came from one sample that was sequenced in a study of cytomegalovirus exposure and HLA in healthy donors. The PCR used 60 Vbeta and 13 Jbeta primers. The protocol was immunoSEQ multiplex PCR, while the TCRdb copy is restricted to in-frame clones and leaves out a portion. The sample lists roughly 100,000 clones, 75% to 85% occurring once. What was sequenced was PBMCs. These receptors were obtained from a man between 18 and 29 years old in good health and CMV-seropositive.

This chain links TRBV5-4 with TRBJ2-5, with D hard to call. There are 12 residues in the CDR3. Trimming removed 3 bases from V and 0 bases from J, with 3 bases in between. Germline V gene lookup returns CDR1 SGHNT and CDR2 YYREEE (reference sequence). The CDR3 DNA sequence: TGTGCCAGCAGCTCGTACCAAGAGACCCAGTACTTC. Translating it yields CASSSYQETQYF.

The chain is built from TRBV6-1 and TRBJ2-3; TRBD2 matches at 7 bases. This CDR3 is 14 amino acids long. The germline gives CDR1 MNHNS, CDR2 SASEGT. With 2 bases clipped from V and 6 bases from J, the junction kept 5 bases outside the gene matches. CDR3 DNA: TGTGCCAGCAGTGAACTAGCGGAAGCCGATACGCAGTATTTT. This translates into CASSELAEADTQYF.

The rearrangement uses TRBV9 and TRBJ2-1; D is unresolved. The germline CDR1 and CDR2 sequences are SGDLS and YYNGEE. Trimming shortened V by 0 bases and J by 2 bases, and 9 bases separated the two germline ends. This CDR3 is built from 15 residues. The CDR3 region has the DNA TGTGCCAGCAGCGTAGATTTGGGCACCTACAATGAGCAGTTCTTC. As protein: CASSVDLGTYNEQFF.

This clone was found a few times. The chain is built from TRBV7-8 and TRBJ2-2, with D possibly matching TRBD2 (5 bases). Germline CDR1 is SGHVS and CDR2 is FQNEAQ. This CDR3 spans 13 amino acids. The ends were cut back, 1 base at V and 6 bases at J, with 6 bases in the middle. The CDR3 DNA is TGTGCCAGCAGCTTAGACGGGGCCGGGGAGCTGTTTTTT. Encoded protein: CASSLDGAGELFF.

The chain employs TRBV7-9 and TRBJ2-2; a weak D match, TRBD2 (6 bases). The germline CDR1 and CDR2 sequences are SEHNR and FQNEAQ (reference sequence). V was clipped by 7 bases and J by 2 bases, with 14 bases between them. The CDR3 spans 15 residues. The CDR3 loop reads CASILGGSNTGELFF. The CDR3 DNA sequence: TGTGCCAGCATCCTCGGAGGGTCCAACACCGGGGAGCTGTTTTTT.

This clone came up a few times. This chain links TRBV9 with TRBJ1-1, with 9 positions matching TRBD1. This CDR3 has 15 residues. J gave up 6 bases and V 0 bases, and 6 bases lay outside the gene matches. Germline values: CDR1 SGDLS, CDR2 YYNGEE. The DNA of the CDR3 is TGTGCCAGCAGCGTAGGACGGACAGGGGTATCTGAAGCTTTCTTT. Translating it yields CASSVGRTGVSEAFF.

The rearrangement links TRBV7-9 to TRBJ1-5, with D perhaps matching TRBD1 (5 bases). The CDR3 length is 14 residues. The ends were cut back, 5 bases at V and 4 bases at J, with 12 bases in the middle. Germline V lookup: CDR1 SEHNR, CDR2 FQNEAQ (reference sequence). CDR3 sequence: CASSAGGGNQPQHF. CDR3 nucleotide sequence: TGTGCCAGCAGCGCCGGCGGGGGGAATCAGCCCCAGCATTTT.

The gene calls are TRBV30 and TRBJ1-2; D remains unclear. CDR3 length: 13 amino acids. Germline V gives CDR1 GTSNPN, CDR2 SVGIG (reference sequence). V lost 1 base and J lost 2, with 8 bases in between. DNA of the CDR3: TGTGCCTGGAGTGGAGATGCGAACTATGGCTACACCTTC. Its protein is CAWSGDANYGYTF.

This chain uses TRBV27 with TRBJ1-4; 7 bases align to TRBD1. The CDR3 extends over 15 amino acids. V was pared by 4 bases and J by 7 bases, with 9 bases of the junction left unmatched. Germline loops: CDR1 MNHEY, CDR2 SMNVEV (reference sequence). This CDR3 reads CASSWAGGRGEKLFF. The CDR3 DNA reads TGTGCCAGCAGTTGGGCAGGGGGGAGAGGTGAAAAACTGTTTTTT.

V and J are TRBV30 and TRBJ2-1; 7 bases map to TRBD1. The CDR3 spans 15 residues. Unmatched junction bases numbered 12, after V lost 2 bases and J lost 8 bases. The V gene's germline CDR1 is GTSNPN and CDR2 SVGIG (reference sequence). In DNA, the CDR3 is TGTGCCTGGAGTACCACAGGGGTGATCGGGGATGAGCAGTTCTTC. Protein sequence: CAWSTTGVIGDEQFF.

This chain connects TRBV25-1 to TRBJ2-1, with D maybe TRBD2 (6 bases). The germline V gene has CDR1 MGHDK and CDR2 SYGVNS. This CDR3 is built from 18 residues. With 6 bases removed from V and 0 bases from J, the gap between germline ends came to 21 bases. The DNA of the CDR3 is TGTGCCAGCAGCCGGGGAGGCCTTCGGGGGAGCTCCTACAATGAGCAGTTCTTC. This gives the protein CASSRGGLRGSSYNEQFF. The whole variable domain, remainder taken from reference TRBV25-1 and TRBJ2-1, is EADIYQTPRYLVIGTGKKITLECSQTMGHDKMYWYQQDPGMELHLIHYSYGVNSTEKGDLSSESTVSRIRTEHFPLTLESARPSHTSQYLCASSRGGLRGSSYNEQFFGPGTRLTVL.

The CDR3 region is CASSFPGGDNTEAFF. CDR3 in DNA: TGTGCCAGCAGCTTTCCCGGGGGGGATAACACTGAAGCTTTCTTT. J is TRBJ1-1 and V is TRBV5-4, with D perhaps matching TRBD1 (5 bases). The CDR3 consists of 15 residues. The germline V gene has CDR1 SGHNT and CDR2 YYREEE (reference sequence). V was clipped by 2 bases and J by 2 bases, with 13 bases between them.

V is TRBV18 and J is TRBJ1-5; D might be TRBD1 (5 bases). The CDR3 has 18 residues. Germline V gene sequence: CDR1 KGHSH, CDR2 LQKENI. V was cut by 2 bases and J by 0 bases, with 17 bases left in between. The CDR3 region has the DNA TGTGCCAGCTCACCAGTTCAGGGAGGTGCGGTTAGCAATCAGCCCCAGCATTTT. As protein: CASSPVQGGAVSNQPQHF.

CDR3 sequence reads: CASSMVDRVLYEQYF. The CDR3 bases are TGTGCCAGCAGTATGGTGGACAGGGTGCTCTACGAGCAGTACTTC. V is TRBV28 and J is TRBJ2-7; TRBD1 matches at 8 bases. The length of the CDR3 is 15 residues. After removal of 5 bases from V and 3 bases from J, the junction contained 9 bases not matched to a gene. In germline, CDR1 is MDHEN, CDR2 SYDVKM.

This clone was seen only a few times. The J gene is TRBJ2-4, the V gene TRBV30, with D possibly TRBD2 on 7 matching bases. The V end was cut by 3 bases, the J end by 2 bases, with 14 bases between. Germline V lookup: CDR1 GTSNPN, CDR2 SVGIG (reference sequence). This CDR3 comprises 15 residues. CDR3 coding DNA: TGTGCCTGGAGACAGAGGGGGGGCCCCAAAAACATTCAGTACTTC. Translated, it gives CAWRQRGGPKNIQYF.

V and J are TRBV5-1 and TRBJ1-1, with 7 bases that match TRBD1. From germline, CDR1 is SGHRS and CDR2 YFSETQ. V trimming: 4 bases; J trimming: 7 bases; junction bases outside the gene matches: 13. This CDR3 has 15 residues. CDR3 residues: CASSLTRAGGDEAFF. The CDR3 bases are TGCGCCAGCAGCCTAACAAGGGCAGGGGGAGATGAAGCTTTCTTT.

In nucleotides, the CDR3 is TGTGCCAGCAGTCGCGTCGCCGGCCAGCATTTT. Amino acid sequence: CASSRVAGQHF. The chain is built from TRBV6-4 and TRBJ1-5; no clear D. The germline V and J ends were trimmed by 5 bases and 12 bases, with 11 bases remaining between them. The CDR3 spans 11 residues. CDR1 is MRHNA, CDR2 SNTAGT, per germline.

The chain joins TRBV27 to TRBJ2-7, with D perhaps matching TRBD1 (5 bases). This CDR3 contains 15 residues. Trimming left V 6 bases short and J 3 bases short, with 18 bases between. Germline values: CDR1 MNHEY, CDR2 SMNVEV (reference sequence). The CDR3 is CASSGKGSPYYEQYF. CDR3 in DNA: TGTGCCAGCAGCGGTAAGGGGTCACCGTACTACGAGCAGTACTTC.

The V call is TRBV12-5, the J call TRBJ2-1; D gene uncertain. Trimming took off 6 bases at V and 5 bases at J, with 8 bases between the two ends. Looked up from germline, CDR1 is LGHNT and CDR2 is FRNRAP. This CDR3 contains 12 residues. CDR3 sequence: CASGRVHNEQFF. In DNA, the CDR3 is TGTGCTAGTGGCCGGGTGCACAATGAGCAGTTCTTC.

The chain is built from TRBV9 and TRBJ1-4; the match to TRBD1 covers 7 bases. CDR1 SGDLS and CDR2 YYNGEE come from the germline V gene. Losses at the gene ends were 2 bases for V and 0 bases for J; bases not matched to a gene: 1. CDR3 length: 15 amino acids. This CDR3 reads CASSVTGATNEKLFF. In nucleotides, the CDR3 is TGTGCCAGCAGCGTTACAGGGGCAACTAATGAAAAACTGTTTTTT.

The chain joins TRBV29-1 to TRBJ2-3; 10 bases align to TRBD1. J gave up 0 bases and V 0 bases, and 15 bases lay outside the gene matches. Germline V lookup: CDR1 SQVTM, CDR2 ANQGSEA. The CDR3 contains 20 residues. CDR3 region: CSVEDLRGDRGPISTDTQYF. CDR3 in DNA: TGCAGCGTTGAAGATCTAAGGGGGGACAGGGGTCCCATTAGCACAGATACGCAGTATTTT.

This clone was seen a handful of times. The chain has TRBV6-1 and TRBJ1-1; D call uncertain. Trimming shortened V by 2 bases and J by 6 bases, and 16 bases separated the two germline ends. The CDR3 is made up of 15 amino acids. Germline V gives CDR1 MNHNS, CDR2 SASEGT. The CDR3 nucleotides are TGTGCCAGCAGTGAATACATGGTGGGCGACGCTGAAGCTTTCTTT. Translated: CASSEYMVGDAEAFF.

This CDR3 reads CASRTSGGTDTQYF. The CDR3 region has the DNA TGTGCCAGCCGGACTAGCGGGGGGACAGATACGCAGTATTTT. The chain links TRBV6-1 to TRBJ2-3, with TRBD2 matching over 14 bases. Per the germline V gene, CDR1 is MNHNS and CDR2 is SASEGT. CDR3 length: 14 amino acids. V was clipped by 8 bases and J by 3 bases; unmatched bases: 1.

The chain uses TRBV5-1 and TRBJ2-2; TRBD2 matches at 8 bases. The CDR3 is made up of 15 amino acids. V shed 4 bases, J shed 6 bases, and the junction held 8 bases outside the gene matches. The germline CDR1 and CDR2 sequences are SGHRS and YFSETQ. CDR3 protein: CASSPLAGGPGELFF. In DNA, the CDR3 is TGCGCCAGCAGCCCTCTCGCGGGGGGTCCCGGGGAGCTGTTTTTT.

The chain carries TRBV13 and TRBJ1-4; D possibly corresponds to TRBD1 (5 bases). Deletions cut 0 bases from V and 8 bases from J, with 10 bases between. This CDR3 region has 14 residues. CDR1 PRHDT and CDR2 FYEKMQ come from the germline V gene (reference sequence). The CDR3 spells CASSLGQGGEKLFF. The CDR3, as DNA: TGTGCCAGCAGCTTAGGGCAGGGAGGGGAAAAACTGTTTTTT.

The genes are TRBV30 and TRBJ2-7, with a tentative D call TRBD1 (6 bases). This CDR3 spans 16 amino acids. Trimming pared 2 bases from V and 7 bases from J, leaving 24 bases between. CDR1 is GTSNPN and CDR2 is SVGIG in the germline V gene (reference sequence). The CDR3 loop is CAWSRVGAGETGEQYF. The DNA for the CDR3 is TGTGCCTGGAGTAGGGTTGGGGCAGGGGAAACGGGAGAGCAGTACTTC. Looking up the rest from reference TRBV30 and TRBJ2-7 gives the full variable domain: SQTIHQWPATLVQPVGSPLSLECTVEGTSNPNLYWYRQAAGRGLQLLFYSVGIGQISSEVPQNLSASRPQDRQFILSSKKLLLSDSGFYLCAWSRVGAGETGEQYFGPGTRLTVT.

This chain joins TRBV11-2 and TRBJ2-2; tentatively, D is TRBD2 (5 bases). Deletions cut 1 base from V and 3 bases from J, with 6 bases between. Germline V CDR1 and CDR2: SGHAT, FQNNGV. The CDR3 is made up of 14 amino acids. The CDR3 bases are TGTGCCAGCAGCTTAGCGGGGTACACCGGGGAGCTGTTTTTT. Translation gives CASSLAGYTGELFF. The full variable domain, completed using reference TRBV11-2 and TRBJ2-2, is EAGVAQSPRYKIIEKRQSVAFWCNPISGHATLYWYQQILGQGPKLLIQFQNNGVVDDSQLPKDRFSAERLKGVDSTLKIQPAKLEDSAVYLCASSLAGYTGELFFGEGSRLTVL.

This CDR3 reads CASGGSGNTQYF. CDR3 DNA: TGTGCCAGCGGAGGATCGGGGAATACGCAGTATTTT. The rearrangement links TRBV7-3 to TRBJ2-3; D might be TRBD2 (5 bases). This CDR3 region has 12 residues. Trimming pared 8 bases from V and 7 bases from J, leaving 13 bases between. Germline V gene sequence: CDR1 SGHTA, CDR2 FQGTGA.

This CDR3 reads CASQDRGTYEQYF. The CDR3 DNA follows: TGCGCCAGCCAAGACAGGGGTACCTACGAGCAGTACTTC. The chain couples TRBV5-1 to TRBJ2-7; 8 nucleotides agree with TRBD1. Trimming took 7 bases from V and 2 from J; bases not matched to a gene: 5. CDR3 length equals 13 residues. Germline CDR1 reads SGHRS; CDR2 reads YFSETQ.

Only one count was recorded for this clone. V and J are TRBV7-2 and TRBJ1-6; D gene ambiguous. Between the trimmed V and J ends, which lost 3 bases and 9 bases, there was a span of 6 bases. This CDR3 is built from 12 residues. Per the germline V gene, CDR1 is SGHTA and CDR2 is FQGNSA. The CDR3 nucleotides read TGTGCCAGCAGCTTCTCGGGTTCACCCCTCCACTTT. It encodes CASSFSGSPLHF.